This passage covers 12 T cell receptor beta chains from one sample sequenced in a study of blood T cell repertoires in COVID-19. Sequencing used immunoSEQ multiplex PCR; TCRdb keeps in-frame clones, though not all of them. The sample carries about 230,000 clones, 75% to 90% recorded once. Sequenced material: peripheral blood. The source is a woman between 65 and 79 years old with active or convalescent COVID-19.

This chain joins TRBV6-1 and TRBJ2-5, with a possible D match to TRBD2 (6 bases). CDR1 and CDR2 from the germline V gene are MNHNS and SASEGT. V lost 4 bases to trimming and J lost 0 bases, with 21 bases between them. CDR3 length: 18 residues. CDR3: CASSGKAGRTEYQETQYF. DNA of the CDR3: TGTGCCAGCAGTGGGAAGGCGGGGAGGACCGAATACCAAGAGACCCAGTACTTC.

Only one count was recorded for this clone. V usage is TRBV28 and J usage is TRBJ1-4, with TRBD1 matching over 8 bases. The V gene end was trimmed by 8 bases and the J gene end by 6 bases; junction bases not matched to a gene: 5. Germline V CDR1 and CDR2: MDHEN, SYDVKM. This CDR3 is built from 13 residues. The CDR3 sequence: CASLRGRDEKLFF. CDR3 coding DNA: TGTGCCAGCCTCAGGGGGCGAGATGAAAAACTGTTTTTT.

The chain carries TRBV18 and TRBJ1-1; a possible D gene is TRBD1 (6 bases). V was clipped by 6 bases and J by 1 base, with 15 bases between them. Germline V gene sequence: CDR1 KGHSH, CDR2 LQKENI. CDR3 size: 15 residues. The CDR3 DNA reads TGTGCCAGCTCGGCGTCAGGGGTTTCGAACACTGAAGCTTTCTTT. It codes for CASSASGVSNTEAFF.

This chain connects TRBV5-4 to TRBJ1-2; D remains unclear. CDR1 and CDR2 from the germline V gene are SGHNT and YYREEE (reference sequence). This CDR3 has 15 residues. V gave up 3 bases and J gave up 1 base, with 13 bases separating them. CDR3 sequence (DNA): TGTGCCAGCAGCTCCCTCGGCGGTGATAACTATGGCTACACCTTC. Its translation is CASSSLGGDNYGYTF.

The chain has TRBV3-1 (or the pseudogene TRBV3-2) and TRBJ1-6; 8 bases are shared with TRBD1. The CDR3 has 14 residues. V gave up 5 bases and J gave up 9 bases; unmatched junction bases: 6. From germline, CDR1 is LGHDT and CDR2 YNNKEL (reference sequence). Here the CDR3 DNA reads TGTGCCAGCAGCTCGCAGGGGGCGCCTTCACCCCTCCACTTT. This codes for CASSSQGAPSPLHF.

This chain uses TRBV7-2 with TRBJ1-2, with TRBD1 identical over 7 bases. Germline CDR1 and CDR2: SGHTA and FQGNSA. The CDR3 is 17 residues long. Trimming removed 2 bases from V and 3 bases from J; junction bases left unmatched: 12. The CDR3 sequence: CASSLTGQVGGDYGYTF. The CDR3 DNA reads TGTGCCAGCAGCTTAACAGGACAGGTTGGAGGCGACTATGGCTACACCTTC.

J is TRBJ1-4 and V is TRBV28, with 7 bases identical to TRBD1. The germline gives CDR1 MDHEN, CDR2 SYDVKM. The CDR3 runs 15 residues. The ends lost 4 bases at V and 0 bases at J; junction bases unmatched: 2. This chain's CDR3 is CASSSGTATNEKLFF. CDR3 bases: TGTGCCAGCAGTTCCGGGACAGCAACTAATGAAAAACTGTTTTTT.

The V gene is TRBV6-5, the J gene TRBJ2-2, with D possibly TRBD2 on 5 matching bases. This CDR3 is 14 amino acids long. Germline CDR1 MNHEY, CDR2 SVGAGI. V was pared by 6 bases and J by 4 bases, with 12 bases between. The CDR3 here is CASSAKLVTGELFF. DNA for the CDR3: TGTGCCAGCAGCGCAAAACTAGTCACCGGGGAGCTGTTTTTT.

The chain joins TRBV28 to TRBJ2-1, with TRBD1 matching over 9 bases. The trim removed 7 bases at V and 5 bases at J, leaving 15 bases unmatched. This CDR3 region has 17 residues. CDR1 MDHEN and CDR2 SYDVKM come from the germline V gene. This CDR3 reads CASTPILPGQGNNEQFF. CDR3 coding DNA: TGTGCCAGCACCCCGATACTCCCGGGACAGGGTAACAATGAGCAGTTCTTC.

The chain combines TRBV12-3 or TRBV12-4 with TRBJ2-1; tentative D call: TRBD2 (5 bases). CDR3 length: 11 amino acids. The V and J ends lost 6 bases and 7 bases respectively, with 7 bases between them. CDR3 nucleotides: TGTGCCAGCAGGGGAGCGAATGAGCAGTTCTTC. Its protein is CASRGANEQFF.

The V gene is TRBV19, the J gene TRBJ1-3; D unclear. The CDR3 is 13 amino acids. The germline V and J ends were trimmed by 6 bases and 0 bases, with 6 bases remaining between them. Germline V gene data show CDR1 as LNHDA and CDR2 as SQIVND (reference sequence). CDR3: CASRRDSGNTIYF. The CDR3 bases are TGTGCCAGTAGACGCGACTCTGGAAACACCATATATTTT.

The chain employs TRBV6-2 or TRBV6-3 and TRBJ1-2; perhaps TRBD1 as D (6 bases). The CDR3 has 14 amino acids. Germline V gene lookup returns CDR1 MNHEY and CDR2 SVGEGT. Trimming took 2 bases from V and 8 from J, leaving 15 bases between them. The CDR3 protein is CASSYGFAGEGYTF. CDR3 nucleotide sequence: TGTGCCAGCAGTTACGGATTCGCAGGGGAAGGCTACACCTTC.